Given below is one T cell receptor beta chain in context. This record comes from a study of blood T cell repertoires in COVID-19. The CDR3 covers 14 residues. J gave up 7 bases and V 5 bases, and 7 bases lay outside the gene matches. In germline, CDR1 is MNHEY, CDR2 SVGAGI. Profiling relied on immunoSEQ multiplex PCR, and the TCRdb table lists in-frame clones only, not all of them. The sample includes around 200,000 clones, roughly 90% seen only once; the top ten take less than 4.5%. This sequence was found in a woman between 40 and 50 years old with acute COVID-19. The chain joins TRBV6-5 to TRBJ1-5; TRBD1 aligns across 8 bases. Material for sequencing was PBMCs or T cells enriched from blood (not recorded which). The CDR3: CASSRTGPWQPQHF. CDR3 nucleotide sequence: TGTGCCAGCAGTCGGACAGGGCCTTGGCAGCCCCAGCATTTT.